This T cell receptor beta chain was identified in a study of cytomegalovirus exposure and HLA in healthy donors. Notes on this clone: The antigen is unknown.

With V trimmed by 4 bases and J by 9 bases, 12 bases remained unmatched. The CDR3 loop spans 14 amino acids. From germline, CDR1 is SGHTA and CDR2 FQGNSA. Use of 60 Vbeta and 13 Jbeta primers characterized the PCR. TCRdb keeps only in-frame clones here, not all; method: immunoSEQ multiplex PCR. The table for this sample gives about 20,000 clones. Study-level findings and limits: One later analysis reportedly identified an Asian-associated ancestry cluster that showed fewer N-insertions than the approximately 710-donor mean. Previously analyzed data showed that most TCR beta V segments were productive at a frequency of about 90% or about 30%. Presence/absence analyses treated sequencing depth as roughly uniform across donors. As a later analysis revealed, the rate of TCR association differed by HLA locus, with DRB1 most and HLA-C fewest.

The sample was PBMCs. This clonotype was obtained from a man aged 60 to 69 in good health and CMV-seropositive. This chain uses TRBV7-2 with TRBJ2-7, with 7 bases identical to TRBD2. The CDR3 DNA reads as TGTGCCAGCAGCTCCCTTAGCGGGCCTTCAGGGCAGTACTTC. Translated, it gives CASSSLSGPSGQYF.